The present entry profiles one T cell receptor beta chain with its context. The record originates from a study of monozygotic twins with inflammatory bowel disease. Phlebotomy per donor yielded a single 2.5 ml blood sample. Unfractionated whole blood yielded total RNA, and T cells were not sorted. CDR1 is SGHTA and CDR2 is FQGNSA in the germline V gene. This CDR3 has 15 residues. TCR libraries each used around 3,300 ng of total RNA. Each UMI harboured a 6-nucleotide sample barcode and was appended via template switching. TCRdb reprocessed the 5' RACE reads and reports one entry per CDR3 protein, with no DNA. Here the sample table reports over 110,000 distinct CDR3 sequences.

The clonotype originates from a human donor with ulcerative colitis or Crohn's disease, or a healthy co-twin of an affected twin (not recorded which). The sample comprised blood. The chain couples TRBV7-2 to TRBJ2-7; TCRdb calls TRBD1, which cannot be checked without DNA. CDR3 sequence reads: CASSIHPEGYYEQYF.